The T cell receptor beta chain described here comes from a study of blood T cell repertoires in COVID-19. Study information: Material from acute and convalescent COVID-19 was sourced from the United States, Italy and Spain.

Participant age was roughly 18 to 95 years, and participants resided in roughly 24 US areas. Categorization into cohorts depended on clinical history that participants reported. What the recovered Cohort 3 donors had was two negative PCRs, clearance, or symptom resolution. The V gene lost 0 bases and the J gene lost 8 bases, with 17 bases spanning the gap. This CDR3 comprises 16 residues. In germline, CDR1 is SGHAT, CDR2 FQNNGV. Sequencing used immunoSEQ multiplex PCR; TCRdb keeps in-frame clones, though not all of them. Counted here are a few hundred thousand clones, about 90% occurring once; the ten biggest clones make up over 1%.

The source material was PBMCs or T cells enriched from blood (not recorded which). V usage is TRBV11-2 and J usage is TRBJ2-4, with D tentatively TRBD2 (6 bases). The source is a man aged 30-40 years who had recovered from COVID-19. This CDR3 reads CASSLEGRSRSDIQYF. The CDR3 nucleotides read TGTGCCAGCAGCTTAGAAGGGAGGTCCCGATCGGACATTCAGTACTTC.